The 24 T cell receptor beta chains listed next were all sequenced from one sample in a study of T-cell memory formation after mild COVID-19. One entry per CDR3 protein, called by TCRdb with MiXCR from the 5' RACE reads. Of about 180,000 distinct CDR3 sequences listed, 16% are singletons. Material for sequencing was PBMCs or a T cell subset sorted from them (not recorded which). The receptors stem from an adult woman who had mild COVID-19 (a few samples of this study predate the infection). Cell type and time point are not known.

The chain employs TRBV11-2 and TRBJ2-7; D perhaps matches TRBD2 (6 bases). The germline CDR1 and CDR2 sequences are SGHAT and FQNNGV. Trimming shortened V by 8 bases and J by 3 bases, and 23 bases separated the two germline ends. The CDR3 is 16 amino acids. CDR3 DNA: TGTGCCAGCCTCGCCCCCGGCGCGGGGTCGATCTACGAGCAGTACTTC. Translating gives CASLAPGAGSIYEQYF.

The rearrangement uses TRBV7-9 and TRBJ2-2; 9 bases align to TRBD1. The V gene's germline CDR1 is SEHNR and CDR2 FQNEAQ (reference sequence). The V and J ends lost 5 bases and 4 bases, in that order; junction bases with no gene match: 8. This CDR3 region has 16 residues. The DNA of the CDR3 is TGTGCCAGCAGCCTAGGGACAGGGACGACCACCGGGGAGCTGTTTTTT. Its translation is CASSLGTGTTTGELFF.

There are a few counts of this clonotype. This chain joins TRBV7-2 and TRBJ1-1; weak D call: TRBD1 (5 bases). This CDR3 has 15 amino acids. V dropped 3 bases and J dropped 0 bases, with 11 bases sitting between them. CDR1 is SGHTA, CDR2 FQGNSA, per germline. CDR3 loop: CASSFGRGVNTEAFF. CDR3 sequence (DNA): TGTGCCAGCAGCTTCGGGAGAGGGGTGAACACTGAAGCTTTCTTT.

The rearrangement links TRBV29-1 to TRBJ1-1, with D perhaps TRBD1 (5 bases). From germline, CDR1 is SQVTM and CDR2 ANQGSEA. V was clipped by 7 bases and J by 2 bases, with 29 bases between them. The CDR3 length is 18 residues. In DNA form, the CDR3 reads TGCAGCGCCCACCGGGGAGCACCGGGGGGGACCGTTAACACTGAAGCTTTCTTT. This codes for CSAHRGAPGGTVNTEAFF.

The sample holds a few counts of this clonotype. This likely comes from a read error, as the CDR3 has no conserved phenylalanine or tryptophan at its end. This rearrangement joins TRBV12-3 or TRBV12-4 to TRBJ2-5; 7 bases agree with TRBD2. CDR3 size: 14 residues. Trimming cost V 7 bases and J 0 bases; bases outside gene matches: 5. In nucleotides, the CDR3 is TGTGCCAGCACCCCAGCGGGGTACCAAGAGACCCAGTACTCC. This encodes CASTPAGYQETQYS.

This clonotype was observed a handful of times. The chain combines TRBV6-2 or TRBV6-3 with TRBJ2-7, with unresolved D. The CDR3 covers 11 residues. Germline loops: CDR1 MNHEY, CDR2 SVGEGT. The ends were cut back, 8 bases at V and 2 bases at J, with 7 bases in the middle. The CDR3 here is CASAVTYEQYF. The CDR3 DNA sequence: TGTGCCAGCGCCGTGACCTACGAGCAGTACTTC.

The chain combines TRBV10-3 with TRBJ2-2, with 11 bases identical to TRBD2. In germline, CDR1 is ENHRY, CDR2 SYGVKD. There are 19 residues in the CDR3. V shed 7 bases, J shed 7 bases, and the junction held 20 bases outside the gene matches. The CDR3 DNA reads as TGTGCCATCAAAGGAGTTGCGGGACTAGCGGCCAAACGAGGCGGGGAGCTGTTTTTT. Translated, it gives CAIKGVAGLAAKRGGELFF.

The chain has TRBV24-1 and TRBJ2-3; 13 bases agree with TRBD2. The CDR3 loop spans 17 amino acids. Per the germline V gene, CDR1 is KGHDR and CDR2 is SFDVKD. The J segment lost 2 bases and the V segment lost 4 bases, leaving 5 bases of the junction unmatched. CDR3 sequence: CATSDVTSGGATDTQYF. The CDR3 DNA sequence: TGTGCCACCAGTGACGTAACTAGCGGGGGGGCCACAGATACGCAGTATTTT.

This clonotype was detected a few times. The chain links TRBV29-1 to TRBJ2-7, with D possibly being TRBD1 or TRBD2 (5 bases each). CDR3 length: 15 residues. The V end was cut by 2 bases, the J end by 6 bases, with 20 bases between. The germline V gene has CDR1 SQVTM and CDR2 ANQGSEA. CDR3 DNA sequence: TGCAGCGTTGAAACGGGGCCTGGCTGGAATCCCGAGCAGTACTTC. It translates to CSVETGPGWNPEQYF.

This clonotype was seen a handful of times. The chain uses TRBV30 and TRBJ1-6; D might be TRBD1 (6 bases). Trimming cost V 0 bases and J 3 bases, with 9 bases left between them. CDR1 GTSNPN and CDR2 SVGIG come from the germline V gene (reference sequence). CDR3 size: 15 residues. CDR3 region: CAWSVQGLYNSPLHF. The CDR3 DNA follows: TGTGCCTGGAGTGTACAGGGTCTCTATAATTCACCCCTCCACTTT.

The rearrangement links TRBV5-5 to TRBJ2-5; perhaps TRBD2 as D (5 bases). The V gene lost 4 bases and the J gene lost 5 bases, with 15 bases spanning the gap. The germline V gene encodes CDR1 SGHKS and CDR2 YYEKEE (reference sequence). The CDR3 totals 14 residues. The CDR3 reads CASSGPTSSETQYF. The CDR3 DNA is TGTGCCAGCAGCGGCCCTACTAGTAGTGAGACCCAGTACTTC.

This clonotype has only a few counts. The chain carries TRBV5-4 and TRBJ2-5; possibly TRBD2 for D (6 bases). Germline CDR1 is SGHNT and CDR2 is YYREEE (reference sequence). The CDR3 has 15 amino acids. V was trimmed by 10 bases and J by 2 bases, leaving 21 bases between them. CDR3 DNA: TGTGCCGGAGGGGATGGTGCAGCCCTACAAGAGACCCAGTACTTC. It translates to CAGGDGAALQETQYF.

There are many counts of this clonotype. The chain couples TRBV7-2 to TRBJ2-5; D not resolved. V lost 2 bases and J 3 bases, leaving 13 bases between the germline ends. CDR3 length equals 15 residues. Germline lookup yields CDR1 SGHTA and CDR2 FQGNSA. The CDR3 DNA reads TGTGCCAGCAGCTTACGCTCCGCGGCTGAAGAGACCCAGTACTTC. Translating it yields CASSLRSAAEETQYF.

The rearrangement links TRBV5-1 to TRBJ2-7; D is unclear. Germline CDR1 SGHRS, CDR2 YFSETQ. Trimming left V 6 bases short and J 2 bases short, with 12 bases between. The CDR3 loop spans 13 amino acids. CDR3 DNA: TGCGCCAGCACGAAGGGCAGCACCTACGAGCAGTACTTC. Amino acid sequence: CASTKGSTYEQYF.

This clonotype was picked up a small number of times. V usage is TRBV12-3 or TRBV12-4 and J usage is TRBJ2-7, with TRBD2 identical over 12 bases. The CDR3 runs 14 residues. With V trimmed by 8 bases and J by 7 bases, 9 bases remained unmatched. The CDR3 nucleotides are TGTGCCAGCCGACTAGCGGGAGCACTGGGGGAGCAGTACTTC. It codes for CASRLAGALGEQYF.

This clonotype was seen only a few times. The chain is built from TRBV6-2 or TRBV6-3 and TRBJ2-1; 7 bases map to TRBD2. CDR1 is MNHEY, CDR2 SVGEGT, per germline. The CDR3 runs 15 residues. V was pared by 5 bases and J by 1 base, with 5 bases of the junction left unmatched. The CDR3 loop reads CASSPPGRSYNEQFF. CDR3 nucleotide sequence: TGTGCCAGCAGTCCACCCGGGAGGTCCTACAATGAGCAGTTCTTC.

At least ten counts were recorded for this clonotype. This chain connects TRBV7-2 to TRBJ2-3, with D possibly being TRBD2 (5 bases). Trimming removed 4 bases from V and 0 bases from J, with 14 bases in between. The CDR3 contains 16 residues. Germline CDR1 SGHTA, CDR2 FQGNSA. The CDR3 sequence: CASSWRTPTSTDTQYF. CDR3 nucleotides: TGTGCCAGCAGCTGGCGGACTCCAACTAGCACAGATACGCAGTATTTT.

This clonotype was seen only a few times. The gene calls are TRBV6-1 and TRBJ2-7; possibly TRBD2 for D (6 bases). V lost 5 bases and J 1 base, leaving 18 bases between the germline ends. The CDR3 length is 16 residues. CDR1 is MNHNS and CDR2 is SASEGT in the germline V gene. CDR3 sequence: CASSRFWGDGSYEQYF. The CDR3 DNA follows: TGTGCCAGCAGTAGATTCTGGGGGGACGGATCCTACGAGCAGTACTTC.

J is TRBJ2-1 and V is TRBV24-1; TRBD1 matches at 10 bases. The CDR3 contains 16 residues. J gave up 6 bases and V 4 bases, and 8 bases lay outside the gene matches. Germline CDR1 KGHDR, CDR2 SFDVKD. CDR3 in amino acids: CATSEPGTGASNEQFF. CDR3 nucleotide sequence: TGTGCCACCAGTGAACCCGGGACAGGGGCGTCCAATGAGCAGTTCTTC.

The gene calls are TRBV14 and TRBJ2-1, with D maybe TRBD1 (5 bases). The V end lost 3 bases, the J end lost 6 bases, and 6 bases lay between the germline ends. Germline CDR1 SGHDN, CDR2 FVKESK. The CDR3 is made up of 12 amino acids. CDR3 bases: TGTGCCAGCAGCCATACAGGCAATGAGCAGTTCTTC. The encoded protein is CASSHTGNEQFF.

The CDR3 nucleotides are TGTGCCAGTAGTCCCGGACGAGGGTACCAAGAGACCCAGTACTTC. It yields the protein CASSPGRGYQETQYF. The chain is built from TRBV19 and TRBJ2-5; possibly TRBD2 for D (5 bases). The ends were cut back, 5 bases at V and 0 bases at J, with 13 bases in the middle. Germline CDR1 reads LNHDA; CDR2 reads SQIVND (reference sequence). The CDR3 contains 15 residues.

The chain carries TRBV29-1 and TRBJ2-7; D is undetermined. The CDR3 covers 11 residues. V was trimmed by 4 bases and J by 2 bases, leaving 6 bases between them. CDR1 and CDR2 (germline): SQVTM, ANQGSEA. The CDR3 sequence is CSVADAYEQYF. The CDR3 DNA is TGCAGCGTTGCTGACGCCTACGAGCAGTACTTC.

V is TRBV5-1 and J is TRBJ2-3; the D is unclear. The V end lost 2 bases, the J end lost 2 bases, and 6 bases lay between the germline ends. The CDR3 loop spans 13 amino acids. Germline V gives CDR1 SGHRS, CDR2 YFSETQ. The CDR3, as DNA: TGCGCCAGCAGCTTCGGCTACACAGATACGCAGTATTTT. Its translation: CASSFGYTDTQYF.

CDR3 sequence reads: CASSFQGGGNTEAFF. CDR3 nucleotide sequence: TGCGCCAGCAGCTTCCAGGGAGGGGGAAACACTGAAGCTTTCTTT. V is TRBV5-1 and J is TRBJ1-1, with D perhaps matching TRBD1 (6 bases). The CDR3 is 15 amino acids. V shed 2 bases and J shed 2 bases, with 13 bases lying between them. Germline values: CDR1 SGHRS, CDR2 YFSETQ.